This TCR beta chain appears in the sequencing data of a study of OX40 agonist ivuxolimab in advanced cancers. Study information: Partial responses occurred in three patients (one hepatocellular carcinoma, two cutaneous melanoma). Study-wide findings and caveats: There were, on average, more expanded clones in CD8+ T cells than in CD4+. The expanded peripheral T cells' antigen specificity was not determined.

The protocol was immunoSEQ multiplex PCR, while the TCRdb copy is restricted to in-frame clones and leaves out a portion. The data show tens of thousands of clones, about 77% seen once. There are 13 residues in the CDR3. CDR1 LNHDA and CDR2 SQIVND come from the germline V gene (reference sequence). V was pared by 7 bases and J by 8 bases, with 8 bases of the junction left unmatched. Points on this clone: The antigen is unknown.

The source of this sequence is an adult with an advanced solid tumor such as melanoma, head and neck, liver or kidney cancer. Sequencing was performed on CD4+ or CD8+ T cells sorted from blood, taken in a trial of the OX40 agonist ivuxolimab. The J gene is TRBJ1-5, the V gene TRBV19; TRBD1 aligns across 7 bases. This chain's CDR3 is CASTQGVREPQHF. In DNA form, the CDR3 reads TGTGCCAGTACCCAGGGGGTTCGGGAGCCCCAGCATTTT.